This T cell receptor beta chain was found in a study of T-cell reconstitution after alpha-beta-depleted transplantation in children. Study-wide points: The main origin of T-cell counts and diversity one year after transplant was newly produced T cells. At day 60, the high TCRbeta diversity found in some patients originated from recipient T cells and thymic progenitors that had survived. Several hundred expanded graft clones reportedly gave rise to the alpha-beta T cells present about two months after transplant.

The ends were cut back, 4 bases at V and 3 bases at J, with 13 bases in the middle. This CDR3 contains 14 residues. Germline CDR1 and CDR2: SGHAT and FQNNGV. Researchers prepared the TCRbeta library using unique molecular identifiers, the study reports. TCRdb independently ran MiXCR on the PCR reads; one entry per CDR3 protein. The sample consists of approximately 490,000 distinct CDR3 sequences, 8% to 11% of them appearing once. This clonotype occurred many times. Antigen: not known. The input for sequencing was PBMCs, taken before TCRalphabeta/CD19-depleted stem cell transplant. The V and J genes are TRBV11-2 and TRBJ2-7; maybe TRBD2 (5 bases). This TCR derives from a child aged 2 to 15 with inherited bone marrow failure, due to receive a stem cell transplant. The CDR3 loop reads CASSYRRDLYEQYF. In nucleotides, the CDR3 is TGTGCCAGCAGCTACCGACGGGATCTCTACGAGCAGTACTTC.